Below, one TCR beta chain is given with its context. The antigen is not known. V lost 6 bases, J lost 2 bases, and 7 bases lay in between. This CDR3 comprises 13 residues. This record belongs to a study of T cells in Graves' hyperthyroidism and ophthalmopathy. Overall study context: Before treatment of any kind, peripheral blood was taken at initial diagnosis.

Amplification yielded TCR beta CDR3 regions, with RNA transcripts as the source. HTBI primers were used for first-round RT-PCR of the TCR CDR3. TCRdb re-called the multiplex PCR reads through MiXCR, storing one row per CDR3 protein. The sample has approximately 400,000 distinct CDR3 sequences; about a fifth are singletons. The study, taken as a whole, reports: Stable hyperthyroidism was separated from ophthalmopathy by a model based on 13 V-J features.

Uncontrolled infection, other autoimmune disease, pregnancy or lactation led to exclusion. The PBMCs were sourced from fresh peripheral blood (around 10 ml). The sequenced material came from blood. The receptor's source is a woman under 30 with Graves' hyperthyroidism. The chain carries TRBV12-3 or TRBV12-4 and TRBJ2-2, with D hard to call. CDR3 residues: CASSRFNTGELFF. The CDR3 DNA sequence: TGTGCCAGCAGCAGGTTCAACACCGGGGAGCTGTTTTTT.